This T cell receptor (beta chain) is drawn from a study of blood T cell repertoires in COVID-19. Turning to the study itself: Samples came from the United States, Italy and Spain, spanning acute and convalescent COVID-19. From T cells, B-cell-depleted T cells, or PBMCs came the material, which was cDNA or gDNA.

TCRdb's copy holds only in-frame clones and misses some; the assay was immunoSEQ multiplex PCR. The repertoire consists of 87,000 or so clones, with roughly 80% occurring once and the leading ten covering approximately 15%. V was pared by 4 bases and J by 5 bases, with 15 bases between. Germline V gene sequence: CDR1 SGHRS, CDR2 YFSETQ. The CDR3 covers 14 residues. The rearrangement links TRBV5-1 to TRBJ2-5; TRBD2 might be the D (5 bases). The source material was peripheral blood. The TCR sequence derives from a woman at least 80 years old with active or convalescent COVID-19. CDR3 sequence (DNA): TGCGCCAGCAGCACCGGACTCCAAAGGGAGACCCAGTACTTC. Encoded protein: CASSTGLQRETQYF.